Sequencing of this T cell receptor beta chain was carried out in a study of spatial heterogeneity in lung cancer. Study in general: Raw reads contained each unique TCR and UMI combination more than ten times on average.

This clonotype was seen repeatedly, ten times or more. The time point denotes: sample taken at primary tumor resection. Without sorting, whole RNA was sequenced from tumor, nontumor lung or frozen PBMC. All TCR cDNA molecules were individually tagged with a unique molecular identifier. MiXCR was run by TCRdb on the 5' RACE reads, yielding one entry per CDR3 protein. The sample includes about 40,000 distinct CDR3 sequences, approximately 5.5% of them seen just once. Material: PBMCs, obtained at surgery. The sequence was obtained from a female donor with early-stage non-small cell lung cancer.

The CDR3 spells CASSVSGYATDTQYF. CDR3 DNA sequence: TGTGCCAGCAGTGTTAGCGGCTATGCCACAGATACGCAGTATTTT. The rearrangement links TRBV25-1 to TRBJ2-3; a possible D gene is TRBD2 (6 bases). Germline V gene data show CDR1 as MGHDK and CDR2 as SYGVNS. The CDR3 runs to 15 residues. V lost 4 bases, J lost 2 bases, and 13 bases lay in between.